This TCR beta chain was found in a study of T cell clonality in common variable immunodeficiency. Study conclusions and caveats: Authors noted CVID clonality's cause needs subpopulation repertoire sequencing. TCRbeta clonality was increased in CVID versus healthy controls. CVID subjects shared fewer TCRbeta clones than healthy controls did.

This clone was found many times. Its antigen is unknown. The DNA ends 3 residues before the CDR3 does, and the rest of the CDR3 is filled in from the germline J gene. The assay was immunoSEQ multiplex PCR, and TCRdb's table has in-frame clones only and misses some. In total the sample includes 55,000 or so clones, none of them seen once. Most patients and controls had Caucasian heritage. Germline values: CDR1 SGHAT, CDR2 FQNNGV. This CDR3 region has 15 residues. V was pared by 3 bases and J by 0 bases, with 11 bases between. The sequence came from a person aged 18-69 years in good health. The genes are TRBV11-2 and TRBJ1-1, with D possibly matching TRBD1 (5 bases). The sequenced sample was peripheral blood mononuclear cells. The CDR3 DNA, read in part, is TGTGCCAGCAGCTTTCCACAGGAGTTGAACACTGAA. This codes for CASSFPQELNTE. Given in full, the CDR3 is CASSFPQELNTEAFF.